This T cell receptor beta chain is drawn from a study of blood T cell repertoires in COVID-19. Study-level background: Italy, Spain and the United States were the sources of the convalescent and acute COVID-19 samples.

This CDR3 has 12 amino acids. V was shortened by 5 bases and J by 7 bases, with 8 bases between the two germline ends. Per the germline V gene, CDR1 is MDHEN and CDR2 is SYDVKM. Repertoires were generated with immunoSEQ multiplex PCR, while TCRdb's copy carries only in-frame clones and drops some. The table lists over 10,000 clones, around 85% of them singletons. The sequence was obtained from a human donor in a cohort sampled during active COVID-19. Sequencing was carried out using peripheral blood. The genes are TRBV28 and TRBJ1-4; D is ambiguous. This CDR3 is CASSPNSEKLFF. In DNA, the CDR3 is TGTGCCAGCAGTCCCAACTCTGAAAAACTGTTTTTT.